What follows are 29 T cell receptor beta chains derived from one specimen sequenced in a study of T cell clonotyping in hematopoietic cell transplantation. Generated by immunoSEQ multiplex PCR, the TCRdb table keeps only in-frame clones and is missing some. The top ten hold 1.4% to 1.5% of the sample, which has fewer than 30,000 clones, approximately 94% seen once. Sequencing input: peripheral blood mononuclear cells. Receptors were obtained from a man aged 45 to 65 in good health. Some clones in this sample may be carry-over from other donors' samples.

The CDR3 coding sequence is TGCAGCGTTACCAGGGGATTGAACACCGGGGAGCTGTTTTTT. Its protein is CSVTRGLNTGELFF. The chain employs TRBV29-1 and TRBJ2-2; maybe TRBD1 (6 bases). Between the trimmed V and J ends, which lost 5 bases and 1 base, there was a span of 11 bases. Germline loops: CDR1 SQVTM, CDR2 ANQGSEA. The CDR3 runs 14 residues.

The CDR3 loop reads CASSQDLGQGPLEQFF. Written as DNA, the CDR3 is TGCGCCAGCAGCCAAGATTTGGGACAAGGGCCCTTAGAGCAGTTCTTC. This chain uses TRBV4-3 with TRBJ2-1; tentatively, D is TRBD1 (6 bases). With 0 bases removed from V and 10 bases from J, the gap between germline ends came to 19 bases. The V gene's germline CDR1 is LGHNA and CDR2 YSLEER. This CDR3 has 16 residues.

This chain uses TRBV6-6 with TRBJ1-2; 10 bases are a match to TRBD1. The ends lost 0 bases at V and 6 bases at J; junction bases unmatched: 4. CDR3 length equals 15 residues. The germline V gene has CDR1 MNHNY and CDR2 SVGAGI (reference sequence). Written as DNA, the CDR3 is TGTGCCAGCAGTTACTCGGAGACAGGGGGCAATGGCTACACCTTC. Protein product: CASSYSETGGNGYTF.

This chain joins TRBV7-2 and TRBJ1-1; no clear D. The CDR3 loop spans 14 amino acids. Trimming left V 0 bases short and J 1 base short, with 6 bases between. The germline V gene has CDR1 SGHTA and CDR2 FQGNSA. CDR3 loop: CASSLARENTEAFF. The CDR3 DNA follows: TGTGCCAGCAGCTTAGCTCGGGAGAACACTGAAGCTTTCTTT.

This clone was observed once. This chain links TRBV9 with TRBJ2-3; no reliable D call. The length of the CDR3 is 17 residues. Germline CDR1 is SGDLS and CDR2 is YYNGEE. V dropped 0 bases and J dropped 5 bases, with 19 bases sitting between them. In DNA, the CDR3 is TGTGCCAGCAGCGTAGAGATCGCGCCACTCCCAGGAGATACGCAGTATTTT. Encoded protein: CASSVEIAPLPGDTQYF.

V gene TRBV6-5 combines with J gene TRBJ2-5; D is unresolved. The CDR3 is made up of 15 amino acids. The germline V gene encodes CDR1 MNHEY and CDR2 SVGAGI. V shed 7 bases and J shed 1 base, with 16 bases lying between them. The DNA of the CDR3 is TGTGCCAGCACCACGGGCCCTTCCCCCCAAGAGACCCAGTACTTC. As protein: CASTTGPSPQETQYF.

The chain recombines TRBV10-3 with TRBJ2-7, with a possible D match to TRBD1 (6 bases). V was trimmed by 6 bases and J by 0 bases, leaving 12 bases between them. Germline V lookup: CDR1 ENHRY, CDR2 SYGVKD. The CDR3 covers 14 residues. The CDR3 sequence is CAISRQTGSYEQYF. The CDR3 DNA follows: TGTGCCATCAGCAGACAGACAGGCTCCTACGAGCAGTACTTC.

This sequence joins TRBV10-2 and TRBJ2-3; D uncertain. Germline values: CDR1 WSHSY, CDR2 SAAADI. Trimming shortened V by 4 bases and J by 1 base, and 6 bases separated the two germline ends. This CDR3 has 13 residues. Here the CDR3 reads CASSGGGTDTQYF. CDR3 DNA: TGCGCCAGCAGTGGGGGTGGCACAGATACGCAGTATTTT.

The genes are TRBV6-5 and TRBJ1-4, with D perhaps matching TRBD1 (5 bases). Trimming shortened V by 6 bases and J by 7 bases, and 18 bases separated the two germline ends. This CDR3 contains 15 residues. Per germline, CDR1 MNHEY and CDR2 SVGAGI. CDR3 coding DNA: TGTGCCAGCAGACACCTCCAGGGCCCGGGTGAAAAACTGTTTTTT. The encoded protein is CASRHLQGPGEKLFF.

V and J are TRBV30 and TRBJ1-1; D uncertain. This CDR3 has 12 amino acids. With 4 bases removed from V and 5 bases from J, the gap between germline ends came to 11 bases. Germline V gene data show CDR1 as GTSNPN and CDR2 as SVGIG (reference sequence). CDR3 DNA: TGTGCCTGGATGTTTCAGGAAACTGAAGCTTTCTTT. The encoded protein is CAWMFQETEAFF. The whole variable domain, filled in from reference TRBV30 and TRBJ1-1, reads SQTIHQWPATLVQPVGSPLSLECTVEGTSNPNLYWYRQAAGRGLQLLFYSVGIGQISSEVPQNLSASRPQDRQFILSSKKLLLSDSGFYLCAWMFQETEAFFGQGTRLTVV.

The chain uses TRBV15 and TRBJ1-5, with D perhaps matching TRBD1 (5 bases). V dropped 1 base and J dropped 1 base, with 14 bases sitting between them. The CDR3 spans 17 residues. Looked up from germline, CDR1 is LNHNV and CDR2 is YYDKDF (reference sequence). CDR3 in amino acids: CATSRVRGSESNQPQHF. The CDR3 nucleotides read TGTGCCACCAGCAGAGTACGGGGGTCCGAGAGCAATCAGCCCCAGCATTTT.

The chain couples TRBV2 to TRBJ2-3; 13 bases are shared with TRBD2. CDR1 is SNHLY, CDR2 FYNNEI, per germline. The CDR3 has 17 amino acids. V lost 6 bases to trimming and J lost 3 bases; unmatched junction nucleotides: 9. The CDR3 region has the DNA TGTGCCAGCAGACCCCCACTAGCGGGGGGGCCGACAGATACGCAGTATTTT. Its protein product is CASRPPLAGGPTDTQYF.

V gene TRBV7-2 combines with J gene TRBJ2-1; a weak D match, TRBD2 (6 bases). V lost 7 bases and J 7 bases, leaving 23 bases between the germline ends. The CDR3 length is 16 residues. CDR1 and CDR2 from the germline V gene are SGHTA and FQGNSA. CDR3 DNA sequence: TGTGCCAGCACCGAATATGCCGGGACTCAGGGAAATGAGCAGTTCTTC. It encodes CASTEYAGTQGNEQFF.

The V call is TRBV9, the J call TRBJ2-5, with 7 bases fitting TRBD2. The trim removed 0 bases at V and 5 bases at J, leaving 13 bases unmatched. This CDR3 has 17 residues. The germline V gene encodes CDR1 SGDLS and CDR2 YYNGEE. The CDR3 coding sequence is TGTGCCAGCAGCGTAGGGGCTAGCGGAAGTCTTGGGGAGACCCAGTACTTC. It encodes CASSVGASGSLGETQYF. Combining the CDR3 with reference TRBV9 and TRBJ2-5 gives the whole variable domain DSGVTQTPKHLITATGQRVTLRCSPRSGDLSVYWYQQSLDQGLQFLIQYYNGEERAKGNILERFSAQQFPDLHSELNLSSLELGDSALYFCASSVGASGSLGETQYFGPGTRLLVL.

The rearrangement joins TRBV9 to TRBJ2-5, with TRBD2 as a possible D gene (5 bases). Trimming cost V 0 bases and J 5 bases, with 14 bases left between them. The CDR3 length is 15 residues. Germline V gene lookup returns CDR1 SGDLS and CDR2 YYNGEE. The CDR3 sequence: CASSVGLEDWETQYF. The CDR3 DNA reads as TGTGCCAGCAGCGTAGGCCTCGAGGACTGGGAGACCCAGTACTTC.

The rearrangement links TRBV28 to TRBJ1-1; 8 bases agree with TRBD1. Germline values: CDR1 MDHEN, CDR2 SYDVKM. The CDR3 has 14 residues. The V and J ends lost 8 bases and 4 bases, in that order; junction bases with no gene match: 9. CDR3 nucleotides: TGTGCCAGCGGCTCGGGACAGGTTCTCACTGAAGCTTTCTTT. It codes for CASGSGQVLTEAFF.

CDR3 in amino acids: CASSLAFRNSGNTIYF. In DNA form, the CDR3 reads TGTGCCAGCAGCTTAGCTTTCAGGAACTCTGGAAACACCATATATTTT. J is TRBJ1-3 and V is TRBV7-2, with D unresolved. Between the trimmed V and J ends, which lost 0 bases and 0 bases, there was a span of 9 bases. The germline V gene encodes CDR1 SGHTA and CDR2 FQGNSA. This CDR3 has 16 residues.

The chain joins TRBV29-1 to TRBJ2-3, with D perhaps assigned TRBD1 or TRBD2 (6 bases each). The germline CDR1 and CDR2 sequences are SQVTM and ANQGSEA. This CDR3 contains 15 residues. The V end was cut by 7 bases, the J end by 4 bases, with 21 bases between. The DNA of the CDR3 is TGCAGCGCCCCACTACTAGGGGGGCGGGCAGATACGCAGTATTTT. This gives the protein CSAPLLGGRADTQYF.

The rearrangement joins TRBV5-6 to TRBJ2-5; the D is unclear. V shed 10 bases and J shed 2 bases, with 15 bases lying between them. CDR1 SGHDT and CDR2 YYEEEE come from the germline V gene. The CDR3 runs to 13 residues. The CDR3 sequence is CAGSVREQETQYF. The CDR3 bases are TGTGCCGGCTCAGTACGCGAACAAGAGACCCAGTACTTC.

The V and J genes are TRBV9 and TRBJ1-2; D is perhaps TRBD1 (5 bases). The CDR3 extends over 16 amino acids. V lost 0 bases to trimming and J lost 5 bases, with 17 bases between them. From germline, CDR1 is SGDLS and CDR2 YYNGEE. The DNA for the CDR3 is TGTGCCAGCAGCGTAGTCCCCGGCCCCGGGGGTTATGGCTACACCTTC. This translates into CASSVVPGPGGYGYTF. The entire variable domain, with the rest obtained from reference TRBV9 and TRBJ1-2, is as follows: DSGVTQTPKHLITATGQRVTLRCSPRSGDLSVYWYQQSLDQGLQFLIQYYNGEERAKGNILERFSAQQFPDLHSELNLSSLELGDSALYFCASSVVPGPGGYGYTFGSGTRLTVV.

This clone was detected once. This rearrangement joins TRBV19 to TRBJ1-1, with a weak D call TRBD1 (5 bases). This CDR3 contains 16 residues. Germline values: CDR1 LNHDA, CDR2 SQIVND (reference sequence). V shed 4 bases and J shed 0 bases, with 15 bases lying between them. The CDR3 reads CASSRPGLIMNTEAFF. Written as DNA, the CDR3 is TGTGCCAGTAGTAGGCCAGGGCTTATTATGAACACTGAAGCTTTCTTT.

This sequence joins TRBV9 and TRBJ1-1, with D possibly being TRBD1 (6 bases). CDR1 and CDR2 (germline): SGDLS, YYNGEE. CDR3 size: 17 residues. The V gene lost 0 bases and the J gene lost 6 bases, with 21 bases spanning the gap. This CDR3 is CASSVGGRAGAQSEAFF. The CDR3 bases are TGTGCCAGCAGCGTAGGGGGTCGAGCAGGGGCTCAATCTGAAGCTTTCTTT.

The CDR3 sequence: CASSQTYPSTDTQYF. The CDR3 DNA sequence: TGTGCCAGCAGTCAGACATACCCTAGCACAGATACGCAGTATTTT. The V gene is TRBV6-6, the J gene TRBJ2-3; the D is unclear. V shed 5 bases and J shed 0 bases, with 12 bases lying between them. CDR3 length equals 15 residues. The germline gives CDR1 MNHNY, CDR2 SVGAGI (reference sequence).

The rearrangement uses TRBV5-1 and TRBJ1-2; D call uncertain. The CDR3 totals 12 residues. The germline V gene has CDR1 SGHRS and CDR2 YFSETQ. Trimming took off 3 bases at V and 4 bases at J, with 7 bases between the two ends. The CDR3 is CASSSEPYGYTF. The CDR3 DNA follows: TGCGCCAGCAGCTCAGAGCCCTATGGCTACACCTTC.

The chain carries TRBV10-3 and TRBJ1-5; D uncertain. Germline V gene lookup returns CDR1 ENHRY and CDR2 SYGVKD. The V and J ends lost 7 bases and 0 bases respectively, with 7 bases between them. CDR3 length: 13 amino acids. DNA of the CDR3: TGTGCCATCACAGCGTATAGCAATCAGCCCCAGCATTTT. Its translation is CAITAYSNQPQHF.

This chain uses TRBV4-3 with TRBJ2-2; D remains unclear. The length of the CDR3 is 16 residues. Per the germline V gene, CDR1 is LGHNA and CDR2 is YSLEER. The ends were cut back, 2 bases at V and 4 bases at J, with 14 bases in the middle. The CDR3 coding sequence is TGCGCCAGCAGCCAATTTCCGGGCCCGGGCACCGGGGAGCTGTTTTTT. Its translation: CASSQFPGPGTGELFF.

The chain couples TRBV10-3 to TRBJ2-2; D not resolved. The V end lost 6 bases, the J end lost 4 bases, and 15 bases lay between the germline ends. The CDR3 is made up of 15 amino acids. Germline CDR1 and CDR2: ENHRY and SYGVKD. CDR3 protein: CAISDALETTGELFF. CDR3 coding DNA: TGTGCCATCAGCGACGCCCTAGAGACCACCGGGGAGCTGTTTTTT.

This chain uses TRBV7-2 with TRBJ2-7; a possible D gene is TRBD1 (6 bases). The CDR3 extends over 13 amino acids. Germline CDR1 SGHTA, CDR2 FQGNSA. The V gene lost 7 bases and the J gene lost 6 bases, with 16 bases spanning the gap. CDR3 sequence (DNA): TGTGCCAGCACCCTGCTACAGGGTGGCGAGCAGTACTTC. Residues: CASTLLQGGEQYF.

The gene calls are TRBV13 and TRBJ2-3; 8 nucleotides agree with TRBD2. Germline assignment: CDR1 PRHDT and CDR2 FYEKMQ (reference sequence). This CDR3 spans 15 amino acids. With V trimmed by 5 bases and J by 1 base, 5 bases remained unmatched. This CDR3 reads CASSNGLAGTDTQYF. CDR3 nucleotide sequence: TGTGCCAGCAGCAACGGACTAGCCGGCACAGATACGCAGTATTTT.